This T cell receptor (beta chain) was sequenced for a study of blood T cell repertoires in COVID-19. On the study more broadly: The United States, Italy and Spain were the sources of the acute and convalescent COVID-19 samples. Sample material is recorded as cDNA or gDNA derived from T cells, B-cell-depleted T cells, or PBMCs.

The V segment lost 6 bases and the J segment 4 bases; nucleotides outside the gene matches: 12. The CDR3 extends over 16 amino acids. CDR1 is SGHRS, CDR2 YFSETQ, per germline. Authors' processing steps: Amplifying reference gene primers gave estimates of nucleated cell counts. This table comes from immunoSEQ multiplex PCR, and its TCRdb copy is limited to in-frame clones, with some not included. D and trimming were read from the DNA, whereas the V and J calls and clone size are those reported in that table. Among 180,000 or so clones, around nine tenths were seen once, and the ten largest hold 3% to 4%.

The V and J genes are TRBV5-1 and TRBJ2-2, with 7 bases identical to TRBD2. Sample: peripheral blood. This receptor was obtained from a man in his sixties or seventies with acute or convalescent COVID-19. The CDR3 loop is CASKAAGIVGTGELFF. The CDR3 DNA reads TGCGCCAGCAAAGCAGCGGGGATCGTTGGCACCGGGGAGCTGTTTTTT.